This TCR beta chain was sequenced for a study of cytomegalovirus exposure and HLA in healthy donors. Whole-study findings and limits: It was shown in a later analysis that HLA-associated TCR beta chains were more clonally expanded than other, equally common chains. Most TCR sequences were uncommon, yet certain public TCRs appeared in many donors.

This CDR3 is built from 15 residues. Trimming left V 4 bases short and J 3 bases short, with 13 bases between. Germline V gene sequence: CDR1 SGHRS, CDR2 YFSETQ. The PCR was carried out with 60 Vbeta primers and 13 Jbeta primers. Sequenced by immunoSEQ multiplex PCR; TCRdb stores in-frame clones only, minus some. The table shows about 140,000 clones, with around three quarters occurring only once. In the case of this clone: Its matching antigen is unknown.

The sequenced material came from PBMCs. The chain joins TRBV5-1 to TRBJ2-2; the D gene is possibly TRBD1 (6 bases). This clonotype originated in a man in his forties or fifties in good health and CMV-seropositive. The CDR3 reads CASSINRVHTGELFF. The CDR3, as DNA: TGCGCCAGCAGCATCAACAGGGTTCACACCGGGGAGCTGTTTTTT.